This entry is about one T cell receptor beta chain. Its matching antigen is unknown. This sample was included in a study of identical twins. MiXCR, run by TCRdb on the 5' RACE reads, gives a single entry per CDR3 protein. Seen here are 1.5 million to 2 million distinct CDR3 sequences, less than 40% observed once, and the top ten hold roughly 0.3%. The CDR3 has 15 amino acids. CDR1 and CDR2 (germline): SGDLS, YYNGEE. Trimming took off 4 bases at V and 4 bases at J, with 17 bases between the two ends. The study's findings and limits: Abundant cord blood beta clonotypes carried fewer insertions; memory repertoires showed none. Twins shared out-of-frame alpha sequences with excess low generation probability.

The source is a newborn girl in good health. This chain connects TRBV9 to TRBJ1-1, with D tentatively TRBD1 (5 bases). Sequenced sample: cord blood. CDR3 sequence: CASSSTTGVITEAFF. The CDR3 nucleotides read TGTGCCAGCAGCTCGACTACAGGCGTCATCACTGAAGCTTTCTTT. The complete variable domain, with remaining parts taken from reference TRBV9 and TRBJ1-1, reads DSGVTQTPKHLITATGQRVTLRCSPRSGDLSVYWYQQSLDQGLQFLIQYYNGEERAKGNILERFSAQQFPDLHSELNLSSLELGDSALYFCASSSTTGVITEAFFGQGTRLTVV.